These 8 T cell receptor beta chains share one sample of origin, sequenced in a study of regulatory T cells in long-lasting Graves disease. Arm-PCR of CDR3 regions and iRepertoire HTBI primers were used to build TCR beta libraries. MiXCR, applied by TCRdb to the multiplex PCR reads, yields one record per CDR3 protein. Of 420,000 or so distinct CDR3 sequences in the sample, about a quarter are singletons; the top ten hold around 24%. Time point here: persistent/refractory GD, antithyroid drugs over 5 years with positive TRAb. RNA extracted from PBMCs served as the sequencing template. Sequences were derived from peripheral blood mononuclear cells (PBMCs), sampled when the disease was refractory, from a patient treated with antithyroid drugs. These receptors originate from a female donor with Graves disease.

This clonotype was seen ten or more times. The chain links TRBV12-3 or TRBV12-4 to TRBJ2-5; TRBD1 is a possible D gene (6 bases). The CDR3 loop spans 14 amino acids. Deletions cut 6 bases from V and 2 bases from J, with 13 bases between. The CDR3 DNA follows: TGTGCCAGCAGGAGGGGGAGAGCTCAAGAGACCCAGTACTTC. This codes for CASRRGRAQETQYF.

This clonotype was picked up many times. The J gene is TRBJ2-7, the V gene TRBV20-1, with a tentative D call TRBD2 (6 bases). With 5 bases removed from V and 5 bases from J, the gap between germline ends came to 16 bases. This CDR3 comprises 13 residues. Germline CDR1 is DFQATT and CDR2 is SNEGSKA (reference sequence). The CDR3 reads CSALQAWGDEQYF. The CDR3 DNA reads TGCAGTGCTCTACAGGCGTGGGGGGACGAGCAGTACTTC.

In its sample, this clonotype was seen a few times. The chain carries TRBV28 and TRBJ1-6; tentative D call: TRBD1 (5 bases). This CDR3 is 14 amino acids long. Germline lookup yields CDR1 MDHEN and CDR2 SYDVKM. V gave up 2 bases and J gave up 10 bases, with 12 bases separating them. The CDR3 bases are TGTGCCAGCAGTTTACTACGTGGGGACTCACCCCTCCACTTT. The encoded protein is CASSLLRGDSPLHF.

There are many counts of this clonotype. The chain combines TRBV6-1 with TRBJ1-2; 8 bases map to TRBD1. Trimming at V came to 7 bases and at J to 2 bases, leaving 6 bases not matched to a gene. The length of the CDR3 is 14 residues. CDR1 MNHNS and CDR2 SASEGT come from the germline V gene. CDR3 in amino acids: CASTIGQGNYGYTF. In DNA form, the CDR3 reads TGTGCCAGCACCATCGGACAGGGCAACTATGGCTACACCTTC.

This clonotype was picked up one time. CDR3 loop: CASSYEADFGTTEAFF. The CDR3 nucleotides are TGTGCCAGTAGTTATGAGGCCGACTTTGGGACCACTGAAGCTTTCTTT. The chain combines TRBV19 with TRBJ1-1, with D possibly TRBD1 on 5 matching bases. In germline, CDR1 is LNHDA, CDR2 SQIVND (reference sequence). The CDR3 runs to 16 residues. V was pared by 5 bases and J by 4 bases, with 20 bases between.

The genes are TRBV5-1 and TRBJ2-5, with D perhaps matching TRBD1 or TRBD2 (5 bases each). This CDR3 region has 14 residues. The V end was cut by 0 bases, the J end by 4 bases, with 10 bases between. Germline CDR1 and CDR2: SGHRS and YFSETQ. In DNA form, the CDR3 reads TGCGCCAGCAGCTTGGATGGGGGAAGAGAGACCCAGTACTTC. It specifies CASSLDGGRETQYF.

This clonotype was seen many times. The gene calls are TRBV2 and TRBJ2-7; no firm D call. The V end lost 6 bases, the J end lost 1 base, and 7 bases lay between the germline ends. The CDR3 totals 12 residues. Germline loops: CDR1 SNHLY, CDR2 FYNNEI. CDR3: CASRSESYEQYF. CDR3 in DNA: TGTGCCAGCAGGTCCGAATCCTACGAGCAGTACTTC.

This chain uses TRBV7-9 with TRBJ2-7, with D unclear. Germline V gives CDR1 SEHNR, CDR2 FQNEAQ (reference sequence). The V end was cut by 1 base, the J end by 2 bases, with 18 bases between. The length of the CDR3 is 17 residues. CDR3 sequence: CASSLGLEHQLTYEQYF. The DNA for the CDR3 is TGTGCCAGCAGCTTAGGCCTCGAGCACCAACTTACCTACGAGCAGTACTTC.